One sample yielded the 13 T cell receptor beta chains listed below, sequenced in a study of OX40 agonist ivuxolimab in advanced cancers. Sequencing was performed with immunoSEQ multiplex PCR; in TCRdb, only in-frame clones are kept and a portion is missing. The sample contains fewer than 65,000 clones, around 87% of which appear only once. Sequencing used CD4+ or CD8+ T cells sorted from blood, obtained in a trial of the OX40 agonist ivuxolimab. These receptors were obtained from an adult with an advanced solid tumor such as melanoma, head and neck, liver or kidney cancer.

CDR3 nucleotide sequence: TGTGCCAGCAGCTTAGTAACTAGCGCATACTACGAGCAGTACTTC. It specifies CASSLVTSAYYEQYF. V usage is TRBV11-2 and J usage is TRBJ2-7, with 7 positions matching TRBD2. Germline lookup yields CDR1 SGHAT and CDR2 FQNNGV. Trimming cost V 1 base and J 3 bases; bases outside gene matches: 6. The CDR3 is 15 residues long. Full variable domain (outside the CDR3, taken from reference TRBV11-2 and TRBJ2-7): EAGVAQSPRYKIIEKRQSVAFWCNPISGHATLYWYQQILGQGPKLLIQFQNNGVVDDSQLPKDRFSAERLKGVDSTLKIQPAKLEDSAVYLCASSLVTSAYYEQYFGPGTRLTVT.

V gene TRBV19 combines with J gene TRBJ1-2, with TRBD1 as a possible D gene (5 bases). The ends were cut back, 7 bases at V and 2 bases at J, with 14 bases in the middle. The CDR3 has 14 residues. Germline loops: CDR1 LNHDA, CDR2 SQIVND (reference sequence). CDR3 nucleotide sequence: TGTGCCAGTACAGTCGGGACGGCGAACTATGGCTACACCTTC. It codes for CASTVGTANYGYTF.

The chain uses TRBV4-3 and TRBJ1-6, with D possibly being TRBD1 (5 bases). Germline assignment: CDR1 LGHNA and CDR2 YSLEER. There are 16 residues in the CDR3. V lost 3 bases to trimming and J lost 0 bases, with 9 bases between them. The CDR3 bases are TGCGCCAGCAGCCAGACAGTAAGCTCCTATAATTCACCCCTCCACTTT. It specifies CASSQTVSSYNSPLHF.

The chain has TRBV18 and TRBJ2-2; 9 bases match TRBD2. With 3 bases clipped from V and 0 bases from J, the junction kept 17 bases outside the gene matches. This CDR3 has 21 residues. CDR1 KGHSH and CDR2 LQKENI come from the germline V gene. CDR3 residues: CASSPTLVLAGSHSNTGELFF. Here the CDR3 DNA reads TGTGCCAGCTCACCCACCCTTGTCCTAGCGGGGAGCCATTCGAACACCGGGGAGCTGTTTTTT. The full variable domain, its missing parts supplied by reference TRBV18 and TRBJ2-2, is NAGVMQNPRHLVRRRGQEARLRCSPMKGHSHVYWYRQLPEEGLKFMVYLQKENIIDESGMPKERFSAEFPKEGPSILRIQQVVRGDSAAYFCASSPTLVLAGSHSNTGELFFGEGSRLTVL.

V and J are TRBV27 and TRBJ1-1; no clear D gene. The germline CDR1 and CDR2 sequences are MNHEY and SMNVEV (reference sequence). The germline V and J ends were trimmed by 3 bases and 4 bases, with 9 bases remaining between them. The CDR3 is 13 residues long. The CDR3 loop reads CASSFRRATEAFF. The CDR3 DNA follows: TGTGCCAGCAGTTTTCGGCGGGCCACTGAAGCTTTCTTT.

V gene TRBV11-3 combines with J gene TRBJ2-3; unclear D gene. CDR3 length equals 13 residues. Per the germline V gene, CDR1 is SGHNT and CDR2 is YENEEA. The V end lost 0 bases, the J end lost 6 bases, and 7 bases lay between the germline ends. The CDR3: CASSLDGPDTQYF. The CDR3 DNA follows: TGTGCCAGCAGCTTAGATGGACCCGATACGCAGTATTTT.

The chain has TRBV5-1 and TRBJ2-3; D unclear. Germline V gene lookup returns CDR1 SGHRS and CDR2 YFSETQ. CDR3 length: 15 amino acids. Between the trimmed V and J ends, which lost 3 bases and 5 bases, there was a span of 16 bases. The CDR3 DNA reads TGCGCCAGCAGCTCCACACCGACGTCAGGAGATACGCAGTATTTT. It translates to CASSSTPTSGDTQYF.

This clone was counted once. The genes are TRBV21-1 and TRBJ2-7; TRBD2, the table's D call, lacks a check against the DNA. TRBV21-1 is marked as a pseudogene. There are 15 residues in the CDR3. The CDR3 here is CASSKEEGSAGEQYF. The CDR3 DNA sequence: TGTGCCAGCAGCAAAGAAGAGGGATCGGCGGGCGAGCAGTACTTC.

V usage is TRBV9 and J usage is TRBJ1-5, with D maybe TRBD1 (5 bases). CDR3 size: 13 residues. Trimming shortened V by 4 bases and J by 5 bases, and 10 bases separated the two germline ends. Looked up from germline, CDR1 is SGDLS and CDR2 is YYNGEE. CDR3 sequence: CASSKDTYQPQHF. For the CDR3, the DNA is TGTGCCAGCAGCAAGGACACCTATCAGCCCCAGCATTTT.

The V and J genes are TRBV6-5 and TRBJ2-1, with D perhaps matching TRBD2 (5 bases). Germline values: CDR1 MNHEY, CDR2 SVGAGI. Trimming removed 2 bases from V and 2 bases from J, with 10 bases in between. This CDR3 comprises 15 residues. In nucleotides, the CDR3 is TGTGCCAGCAGTTACCAAGGGAGACCCTACAATGAGCAGTTCTTC. It specifies CASSYQGRPYNEQFF.

V is TRBV5-8 and J is TRBJ1-2, with D possibly TRBD1 on 6 matching bases. Between the trimmed V and J ends, which lost 0 bases and 7 bases, there was a span of 13 bases. In germline, CDR1 is SGHTS, CDR2 YDEGEE. This CDR3 is built from 14 residues. CDR3 region: CASSLVSGDFGYTF. Written as DNA, the CDR3 is TGTGCCAGCAGCTTGGTGTCAGGGGACTTTGGCTACACCTTC.

CDR3 amino acids: CASSPRGRGYTF. The CDR3 DNA is TGTGCCAGCAGTCCCAGGGGGCGCGGCTACACCTTC. V gene TRBV6-1 combines with J gene TRBJ1-2; 8 bases line up with TRBD1. Per germline, CDR1 MNHNS and CDR2 SASEGT. The CDR3 spans 12 residues. The junction had 4 bases not matched to a gene; V was cut back by 5 bases and J by 8 bases.

This clone appeared once. The chain links TRBV7-6 to TRBJ1-6; D unresolved. Trimming took 1 base from V and 5 from J, leaving 15 bases between them. Germline CDR1 SGHVS, CDR2 FNYEAQ. The CDR3 is 17 amino acids. CDR3 loop: CASSLGLGRTNNSPLHF. CDR3 DNA: TGTGCCAGCAGCTTAGGCCTCGGCAGGACCAATAATTCACCCCTCCACTTT.